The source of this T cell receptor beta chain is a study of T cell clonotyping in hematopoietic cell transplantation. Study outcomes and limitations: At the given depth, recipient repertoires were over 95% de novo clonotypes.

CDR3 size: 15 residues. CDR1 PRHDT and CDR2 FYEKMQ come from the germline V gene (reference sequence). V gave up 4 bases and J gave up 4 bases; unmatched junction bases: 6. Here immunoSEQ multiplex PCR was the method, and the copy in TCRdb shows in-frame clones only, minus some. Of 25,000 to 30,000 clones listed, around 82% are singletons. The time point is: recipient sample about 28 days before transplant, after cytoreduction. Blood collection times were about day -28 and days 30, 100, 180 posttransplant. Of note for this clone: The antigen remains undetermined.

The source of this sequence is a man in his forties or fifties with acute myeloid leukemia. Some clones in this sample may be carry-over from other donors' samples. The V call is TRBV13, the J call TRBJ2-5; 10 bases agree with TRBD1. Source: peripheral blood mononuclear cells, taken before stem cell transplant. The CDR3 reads CASSSGDRGLETQYF. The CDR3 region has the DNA TGTGCCAGCAGCTCCGGGGACAGGGGTTTAGAGACCCAGTACTTC.